This T cell receptor (beta chain) was captured in a study of breast tumors, draining lymph nodes, adjacent tissues. The V and J ends lost 10 bases and 2 bases, in that order; junction bases with no gene match: 10. This CDR3 has 17 amino acids. The V gene's germline CDR1 is ENHRY and CDR2 SYGVKD. TCRdb reprocessed the multiplex PCR reads via MiXCR and lists one record per CDR3 protein. The sample lists about 300,000 distinct CDR3 sequences, around 30% occurring once. Breast cancer patients provided tissue from their axillary draining lymph nodes. This clonotype was sampled from a female donor with breast cancer. Some clones in this sample may be carry-over from other donors' samples. The chain links TRBV10-3 to TRBJ2-1; 14 bases map to TRBD2. Material: axillary lymph node tissue. CDR3 protein: CASKGTSGRGTYNEQFF. As DNA, the CDR3 is TGTGCCAGCAAGGGGACTAGCGGGAGAGGCACCTACAATGAGCAGTTCTTC.